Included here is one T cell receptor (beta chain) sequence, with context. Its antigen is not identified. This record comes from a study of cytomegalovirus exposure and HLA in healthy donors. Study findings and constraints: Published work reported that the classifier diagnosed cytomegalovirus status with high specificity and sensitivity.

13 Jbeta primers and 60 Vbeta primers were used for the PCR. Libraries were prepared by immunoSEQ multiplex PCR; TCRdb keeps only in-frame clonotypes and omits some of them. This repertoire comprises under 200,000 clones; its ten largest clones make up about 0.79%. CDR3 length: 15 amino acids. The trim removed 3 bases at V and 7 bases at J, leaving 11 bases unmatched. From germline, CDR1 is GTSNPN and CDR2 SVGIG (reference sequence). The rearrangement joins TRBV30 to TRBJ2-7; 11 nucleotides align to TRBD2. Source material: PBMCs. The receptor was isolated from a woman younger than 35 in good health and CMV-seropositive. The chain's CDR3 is CAWRAPLAGAREQYF. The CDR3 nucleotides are TGTGCCTGGAGGGCCCCACTAGCGGGAGCTAGAGAGCAGTACTTC.